The 8 T cell receptor beta chains presented below share a single source sample, sequenced in a study of blood T cell repertoires in COVID-19. Sequencing used immunoSEQ multiplex PCR; TCRdb keeps in-frame clones, though not all of them. The data hold a few hundred thousand clones, with 80% to 90% observed a single time. Sequencing input: PBMCs or T cells enriched from blood (not recorded which). Source of these receptors: a woman between 18 and 29 years old in a cohort exposed to, infected with or recovered from COVID-19 (not recorded which).

V is TRBV3-1 (or the pseudogene TRBV3-2) and J is TRBJ2-1, with 14 bases lining up with TRBD2. In germline, CDR1 is LGHDT, CDR2 YNNKEL (reference sequence). This CDR3 contains 16 residues. Unmatched junction bases numbered 8, after V lost 4 bases and J lost 9 bases. The CDR3 protein is CASSPGLAGVRVEQFF. The CDR3 DNA sequence: TGTGCCAGCAGCCCGGGACTAGCGGGAGTTAGAGTTGAGCAGTTCTTC.

This chain links TRBV30 with TRBJ2-1; the D gene is possibly TRBD2 (6 bases). Germline CDR1 and CDR2: GTSNPN and SVGIG (reference sequence). V lost 8 bases to trimming and J lost 7 bases, with 21 bases between them. This CDR3 spans 14 amino acids. This CDR3 reads CAGSVGEDTNEQFF. The CDR3, as DNA: TGTGCCGGGTCGGTGGGGGAGGACACAAATGAGCAGTTCTTC.

The chain uses TRBV3-1 (or the pseudogene TRBV3-2) and TRBJ1-2; 7 nucleotides align to TRBD1. The CDR3 sequence is 15 residues long. CDR1 and CDR2 from the germline V gene are LGHDT and YNNKEL (reference sequence). After removal of 3 bases from V and 7 bases from J, the junction contained 11 bases not matched to a gene. CDR3 amino acids: CASSHSEIGGGGYTF. The CDR3 DNA reads as TGTGCCAGCAGCCACTCCGAAATAGGGGGCGGTGGCTACACCTTC.

V gene TRBV2 combines with J gene TRBJ1-1, with D maybe TRBD1 (6 bases). This CDR3 has 13 residues. Trimming took 6 bases from V and 6 from J, leaving 14 bases between them. Germline V gives CDR1 SNHLY, CDR2 FYNNEI. CDR3 bases: TGTGCCAGCAGCGAGCAGCGACAGGCTGAAGCTTTCTTT. Translating gives CASSEQRQAEAFF.

The chain recombines TRBV5-1 with TRBJ2-7; D not resolved. CDR1 is SGHRS and CDR2 is YFSETQ in the germline V gene. The CDR3 covers 15 residues. V lost 0 bases and J 4 bases, leaving 14 bases between the germline ends. CDR3 sequence (DNA): TGCGCCAGCAGCTTGGGCGGCAGAGAAGATTACGAGCAGTACTTC. Its protein is CASSLGGREDYEQYF.

V gene TRBV28 combines with J gene TRBJ2-2; 8 nucleotides align to TRBD2. The junction had 9 bases not matched to a gene; V was cut back by 6 bases and J by 3 bases. The germline V gene has CDR1 MDHEN and CDR2 SYDVKM. This CDR3 region has 16 residues. CDR3: CASRRGLAGYTGELFF. In nucleotides, the CDR3 is TGTGCCAGCAGACGGGGGCTAGCGGGTTACACCGGGGAGCTGTTTTTT.

The chain uses TRBV7-8 and TRBJ1-1; 8 bases map to TRBD1. The CDR3 consists of 15 residues. V lost 5 bases and J lost 3; bases outside the gene matches: 8. Germline CDR1 SGHVS, CDR2 FQNEAQ. The CDR3 DNA reads as TGTGCCAGCAGCCGACAACAGGGGGATTACACTGAAGCTTTCTTT. As protein: CASSRQQGDYTEAFF.

The rearrangement uses TRBV7-9 and TRBJ2-7, with D unresolved. The CDR3 runs 15 residues. V lost 4 bases and J 3 bases, leaving 16 bases between the germline ends. CDR1 and CDR2 (germline): SEHNR, FQNEAQ (reference sequence). CDR3 sequence (DNA): TGTGCCAGCAGCTCCCCCAACTCGACAAACTACGAGCAGTACTTC. This sequence encodes CASSSPNSTNYEQYF.